Listed below are T cell receptor beta chains from one sample, sequenced in a study of read filtering for tumor transcriptome and immune sequencing. Each CDR3 protein is one row after TCRdb ran MiXCR on the reads. The table lists 35,000 to 40,000 distinct CDR3 sequences, 12% to 15% of them singletons. The sample taken for sequencing was a population of CD138-negative cells sorted from bone marrow. These receptors all come from a donor aged 40 or older with multiple myeloma. Both conserved end residues are part of each CDR3. A D gene is named only where the DNA matches it firmly. Clone size is shown for a subset of rows, as once, few, many or a class of expanded clone.

NA	many	TRBJ2-7	TRBV9	TGTGCCAGCAGCGTAGCTTGGGTCCCGTGGTACGAGCAGTACTTC	CASSVAWVPWYEQYF
TRBD2	many	TRBJ2-2	TRBV5-6	TGTGCCAGCAGCTTGGATGGACTAGCGGGAAGTAGCGGGGAGCTGTTTTTT	CASSLDGLAGSSGELFF
NA	many	TRBJ2-3	TRBV25-1	TGTGCCAGCAGTGAATCGGCCGGTGCAGATACGCAGTATTTT	CASSESAGADTQYF
TRBD2	few	TRBJ2-5	TRBV11-1	TGTGCGAGCAGCTTAGGGAATAGCGGGAGATTTGAGACCCAGTACTTC	CASSLGNSGRFETQYF
TRBD2	many	TRBJ2-3	TRBV7-2	TGTGCCAGCAGCTTAAATCCGTATCCAGCGGGGAGCACAGATACGCAGTATTTT	CASSLNPYPAGSTDTQYF
NA	NA	TRBJ2-7	TRBV20-1	TGCAGTGCTAGAGATCGGCCAGGGAAAGGCGAGCAGTACTTC	CSARDRPGKGEQYF
NA	many	TRBJ1-5	TRBV19	TGTGCCAGTAAGGGGGGTTCCAAGCAGCCCCAGCATTTT	CASKGGSKQPQHF
TRBD1	NA	TRBJ2-7	TRBV10-3	TGTGCCATCAGCCCGGGACAGGGATACGAGCAGTACTTC	CAISPGQGYEQYF
NA	many	TRBJ2-7	TRBV5-5	TGTGCCAGCAGCTCAGGCCAGACCCTCACCCACGAGCAGTACTTC	CASSSGQTLTHEQYF
TRBD2	many	TRBJ2-4	TRBV5-1	TGCGCCATCGGGACTAGCGGGAGGAGATCCAAAAACATTCAGTACTTC	CAIGTSGRRSKNIQYF
NA	many	TRBJ2-1	TRBV30	TGTGCCTGGAGTGGTGGCAATGAGCAGTTCTTC	CAWSGGNEQFF
NA	many	TRBJ2-5	TRBV7-9	TGTGCCAGCAGCTTCTACAGCCAAGAGACCCAGTACTTC	CASSFYSQETQYF
NA	many	TRBJ2-1	TRBV5-1	TGCGCCAGCAGCTTGGATATAGGGCGGTCAGATGAGCAGTTCTTC	CASSLDIGRSDEQFF
NA	many	TRBJ2-7	TRBV5-5	TGTGCCAGCAGCTCCCCTGGGGCCCACGAGCAGTACTTC	CASSSPGAHEQYF
NA	many	TRBJ2-2	TRBV7-6	TGTGCCAGCAGCTTAGTTGCGTTTTCGAACACCGGGGAGCTGTTTTTT	CASSLVAFSNTGELFF
TRBD1	NA	TRBJ1-2	TRBV4-2	TGTGCCAGCAGCCAAGTGATCTCAGGAGGGGGCGCGTCTGGCTACACCTTC	CASSQVISGGGASGYTF
TRBD1	many	TRBJ2-7	TRBV10-3	TGTGCCATCAGTGTCAAGGGGACAGGGGGCGGGGAGCAGTACTTC	CAISVKGTGGGEQYF
NA	many	TRBJ2-7	TRBV10-3	TGTGCCATCAGTGAGCTAGGGGTTGTGGTCGAGCAGTACTTC	CAISELGVVVEQYF
TRBD2	many	TRBJ2-1	TRBV5-6	TGTGCCAGCAGCTCGGTGAGCCGGGGACTAGCCTACAATGAGCAGTTCTTC	CASSSVSRGLAYNEQFF
TRBD1	many	TRBJ2-5	TRBV29-1	TGCAGCGCCCCGGACAGGGATGAGACCCAGTACTTC	CSAPDRDETQYF
NA	many	TRBJ2-7	TRBV6-5	TGTGCCAGCAGTTACTCTCCGACGAACTACGAGCAGTACTTC	CASSYSPTNYEQYF
TRBD1	many	TRBJ2-7	TRBV20-1	TGCAGTGCCCCAACCGGGACAGGGGCCTACGAGCAGTACTTC	CSAPTGTGAYEQYF
NA	NA	TRBJ2-1	TRBV28	TGTGCCAGCAGCTTATCGCAGGGGATTTACAATGGGCAGTTCTTC	CASSLSQGIYNGQFF
NA	NA	TRBJ2-1	TRBV5-1	TGCGTCAGCAGCTTATTCCGAGGCGGGGAGACCTATAATGAGCAGTTCTTC	CVSSLFRGGETYNEQFF
NA	many	TRBJ2-6	TRBV18	TGTGCCAGCTCACCCTCACTGATCTCTGGGGCCAACGTCCTGACTTTC	CASSPSLISGANVLTF
NA	once	TRBJ2-3	TRBV7-8	TGTGCCAGCAGCAGACTAGACGAAGCGCTGTATTTT	CASSRLDEALYF
NA	many	TRBJ2-5	TRBV20-1	TGCAGTGCTAGACCCTTGGATGGTACTAGGGAGACCCAGTACTTC	CSARPLDGTRETQYF
TRBD1	many	TRBJ1-5	TRBV7-8	TGTGCCAGCAGCTTTCTTGGACAGGGGGAGTACCCCCAGCATTTT	CASSFLGQGEYPQHF
NA	many	TRBJ2-5	TRBV9	TGTGCCAGCAGCGTAGGCAGGGGGGATGAGACCCAGTACTTC	CASSVGRGDETQYF
NA	many	TRBJ2-1	TRBV20-1	TGCAGTACATCGGGTGGCTCCTACAATGAGCAGTTCTTC	CSTSGGSYNEQFF
TRBD1	NA	TRBJ2-5	TRBV7-3	TGTGCCAGCAGCAGGGACAGGGATGAGACCCAGTACTTC	CASSRDRDETQYF
NA	medium-sized	TRBJ2-1	TRBV18	TGTGCCAGCTCACCACCAGGGGGCTCCTACAATGAGCAGTTCTTC	CASSPPGGSYNEQFF
NA	many	TRBJ2-3	TRBV20-1	TGCAGTGCTAGAGCCCTAGACCTAGATACGCAGTATTTT	CSARALDLDTQYF
TRBD1	many	TRBJ2-3	TRBV7-9	TGTGCCAGCAGCATGGGACAGAGTAGCACAGATACGCAGTATTTT	CASSMGQSSTDTQYF
NA	many	TRBJ2-6	TRBV15	TGTGCCACCAGGAGAGAGGGGGGGGCTGGGGCCAACGTCCTGACTTTC	CATRREGGAGANVLTF
NA	NA	TRBJ1-1	TRBV2	TGTGCCAGCAGTGTACAAGTGGACGGTTTCTTT	CASSVQVDGFF
NA	few	TRBJ2-3	TRBV5-1	TGCGCCAGCAGCTTGGACAGGACAGATACGCAGTATTTT	CASSLDRTDTQYF